The 21 T cell receptor beta chains presented below share a single source sample, sequenced in a study of OX40 agonist ivuxolimab in advanced cancers. The method was immunoSEQ multiplex PCR; TCRdb's version includes in-frame clones alone and lacks a portion of them. This table holds roughly 40,000 clones, approximately 86% found once. The source material was CD4+ or CD8+ T cells sorted from blood, sampled in a trial of the OX40 agonist ivuxolimab. All receptors come from an adult with an advanced solid tumor such as melanoma, head and neck, liver or kidney cancer.

The chain has TRBV28 and TRBJ2-7; weak D call: TRBD1 (6 bases). Germline values: CDR1 MDHEN, CDR2 SYDVKM. This CDR3 comprises 14 residues. Trimming shortened V by 3 bases and J by 3 bases, and 12 bases separated the two germline ends. The CDR3 coding sequence is TGTGCCAGCAGTTTCGGGTTAGGGGGCTACGAGCAGTACTTC. Translation: CASSFGLGGYEQYF.

The rearrangement uses TRBV10-2 and TRBJ2-1; 7 bases map to TRBD1. The V and J ends lost 5 bases and 0 bases, in that order; junction bases with no gene match: 10. The CDR3 is 17 residues long. Germline lookup yields CDR1 WSHSY and CDR2 SAAADI. CDR3 DNA: TGCGCCAGCAGTTTGGTTTCACCAGGGGGCTCCTACAATGAGCAGTTCTTC. Amino acid sequence: CASSLVSPGGSYNEQFF.

This chain uses TRBV9 with TRBJ1-1, with D possibly TRBD1 on 5 matching bases. The V end was cut by 1 base, the J end by 1 base, with 11 bases between. This CDR3 contains 15 residues. Germline CDR1 and CDR2: SGDLS and YYNGEE. Here the CDR3 reads CASSVRGGANTEAFF. The CDR3 DNA follows: TGTGCCAGCAGCGTACGTGGGGGAGCGAACACTGAAGCTTTCTTT.

This chain connects TRBV29-1 to TRBJ2-2, with D perhaps TRBD1 or TRBD2 (5 bases each). The V and J ends lost 3 bases and 7 bases respectively, with 15 bases between them. The CDR3 loop spans 14 amino acids. CDR1 is SQVTM, CDR2 ANQGSEA, per germline. CDR3 sequence: CSVDRPGSIGELFF. CDR3 sequence (DNA): TGCAGCGTTGATCGTCCAGGGAGCATCGGGGAGCTGTTTTTT.

The V call is TRBV7-9, the J call TRBJ1-5; 7 nucleotides agree with TRBD1. The germline V gene has CDR1 SEHNR and CDR2 FQNEAQ (reference sequence). The CDR3 sequence is 14 residues long. V shed 5 bases, J shed 5 bases, and the junction held 6 bases outside the gene matches. The CDR3 bases are TGTGCCAGCAGCCCTGTTCAGGGGGATCAGCCCCAGCATTTT. Translated: CASSPVQGDQPQHF.

The chain couples TRBV28 to TRBJ2-1, with D perhaps matching TRBD1 (5 bases). V was trimmed by 5 bases and J by 7 bases, leaving 9 bases between them. The length of the CDR3 is 12 residues. Germline loops: CDR1 MDHEN, CDR2 SYDVKM. CDR3 residues: CASSPQGNEQFF. DNA for the CDR3: TGTGCCAGCAGTCCTCAGGGTAATGAGCAGTTCTTC.

This clone has more than one count but fewer than ten. Mismatch with germline at one junction end may stem from a read error. The chain uses TRBV9 and TRBJ2-3, with 9 bases aligning to TRBD2. Germline loops: CDR1 SGDLS, CDR2 YYNGEE. The CDR3 has 18 amino acids. In DNA form, the CDR3 reads TGTGCCCGCAGCGAGGGGCGGGGGGGCGCTTTTGGCACAGATACGCAGTATTTT. Amino acid sequence: CARSEGRGGAFGTDTQYF.

This chain uses TRBV2 with TRBJ1-3, with unresolved D. Germline V gene data show CDR1 as SNHLY and CDR2 as FYNNEI. V shed 4 bases and J shed 0 bases, with 22 bases lying between them. The CDR3 runs to 19 residues. CDR3 nucleotides: TGTGCCAGCAGTGGATGGTTAGTAGATCTGACTTTCTCTGGAAACACCATATATTTT. Translated, it gives CASSGWLVDLTFSGNTIYF.

V and J are TRBV4-3 and TRBJ1-1; no firm D call. The germline V gene encodes CDR1 LGHNA and CDR2 YSLEER. The length of the CDR3 is 16 residues. Trimming cost V 0 bases and J 0 bases, with 11 bases left between them. The CDR3 sequence: CASSQDRAAMNTEAFF. For the CDR3, the DNA is TGCGCCAGCAGCCAAGATCGGGCAGCCATGAACACTGAAGCTTTCTTT.

As DNA, the CDR3 is TGCGCCAGCAGCCAAGTTGACACGAACACTGAAGCTTTCTTT. This translates into CASSQVDTNTEAFF. The chain recombines TRBV4-1 with TRBJ1-1, with D unresolved. The CDR3 covers 14 residues. Trimming left V 1 base short and J 1 base short, with 7 bases between. CDR1 is MGHRA and CDR2 is YSYEKL in the germline V gene.

The chain recombines TRBV28 with TRBJ1-2; D remains unclear. CDR1 is MDHEN and CDR2 is SYDVKM in the germline V gene. Trimming cost V 3 bases and J 7 bases, with 12 bases left between them. This CDR3 has 13 residues. The CDR3 DNA follows: TGTGCCAGCAGTTTCCCCGGGATAGGTGGCTACACCTTC. The encoded protein is CASSFPGIGGYTF.

The CDR3 sequence is CASSWLSNTGELFF. The CDR3 DNA is TGTGCCAGCAGTTGGTTGTCGAACACCGGGGAGCTGTTTTTT. The chain links TRBV27 to TRBJ2-2; D is uncertain. The CDR3 spans 14 residues. Germline CDR1 reads MNHEY; CDR2 reads SMNVEV (reference sequence). V lost 4 bases and J lost 0, with 6 bases in between.

This clone was counted between two and nine times. This chain uses TRBV2 with TRBJ1-4; D is undetermined. Germline V CDR1 and CDR2: SNHLY, FYNNEI. Trimming stripped 4 bases from V and 2 bases from J, with 14 bases between. The length of the CDR3 is 16 residues. CDR3 nucleotide sequence: TGTGCCAGCAGTGGACGGATGGACCCCACTAATGAAAAACTGTTTTTT. Its translation is CASSGRMDPTNEKLFF.

J is TRBJ2-1 and V is TRBV27, with TRBD2 identical over 8 bases. There are 19 residues in the CDR3. Germline trimming cut 2 bases from V and 0 bases from J; bases unmatched to any gene: 12. The germline CDR1 and CDR2 sequences are MNHEY and SMNVEV (reference sequence). CDR3 nucleotides: TGTGCCAGCAGTTTAGGGGTATTCGGGGGGGCAAGCTCCTACAATGAGCAGTTCTTC. Translating it yields CASSLGVFGGASSYNEQFF.

The rearrangement joins TRBV19 to TRBJ2-1, with TRBD1 matching over 9 bases. Germline V gene lookup returns CDR1 LNHDA and CDR2 SQIVND (reference sequence). The CDR3 has 17 residues. The V and J ends lost 4 bases and 4 bases, in that order; junction bases with no gene match: 11. The CDR3 DNA is TGTGCCAGTAGTACCGGACAGGGGTTCCAACCGTACAATGAGCAGTTCTTC. It translates to CASSTGQGFQPYNEQFF.

V is TRBV5-8 and J is TRBJ2-5; tentative D call: TRBD2 (5 bases). The CDR3 has 15 residues. CDR1 is SGHTS, CDR2 YDEGEE, per germline. Trimming shortened V by 1 base and J by 5 bases, and 15 bases separated the two germline ends. The CDR3 reads CASSLIGNGLETQYF. Written as DNA, the CDR3 is TGTGCCAGCAGCTTGATCGGGAACGGGCTGGAGACCCAGTACTTC. Based on the CDR3 plus reference TRBV5-8 and TRBJ2-5, the full variable domain is EAGVTQSPTHLIKTRGQQATLRCSPISGHTSVYWYQQALGLGLQFLLWYDEGEERNRGNFPPRFSGRQFPNYSSELNVNALELEDSALYLCASSLIGNGLETQYFGPGTRLLVL.

There are a few counts of this clone. CDR3: CASSRYYKDTEAFF. Written as DNA, the CDR3 is TGTGCCAGCAGCAGATATTATAAGGACACTGAAGCTTTCTTT. The chain couples TRBV5-4 to TRBJ1-1; unclear D gene. The V end lost 4 bases, the J end lost 3 bases, and 13 bases lay between the germline ends. CDR3 size: 14 residues. Germline loops: CDR1 SGHNT, CDR2 YYREEE (reference sequence).

This clone appeared once. This chain connects TRBV11-2 to TRBJ1-5, with 9 nucleotides matching TRBD1. The V gene end was trimmed by 1 base and the J gene end by 5 bases; junction bases not matched to a gene: 9. The CDR3 has 17 amino acids. CDR1 is SGHAT, CDR2 FQNNGV, per germline. This CDR3 reads CASSLVDRTGVYQPQHF. The CDR3 bases are TGTGCCAGCAGCTTAGTAGATAGGACAGGGGTTTATCAGCCCCAGCATTTT.

This clone came up many times. The chain has TRBV27 and TRBJ2-7; possible D gene TRBD1, 5 bases. V lost 3 bases to trimming and J lost 3 bases, with 12 bases between them. The CDR3 has 14 residues. Germline CDR1 and CDR2: MNHEY and SMNVEV (reference sequence). In DNA, the CDR3 is TGTGCCAGCAGTTTTTCTTCAGGGTTCTACGAGCAGTACTTC. The encoded protein is CASSFSSGFYEQYF.

This CDR3 is CASGSRGVNPTDTQYF. CDR3 DNA sequence: TGTGCTAGTGGTTCACGGGGGGTTAACCCCACAGATACGCAGTATTTT. The chain carries TRBV12-5 and TRBJ2-3, with 7 bases matching TRBD2. Germline lookup yields CDR1 LGHNT and CDR2 FRNRAP. The CDR3 is 16 residues long. Trimming removed 4 bases from V and 2 bases from J; junction bases left unmatched: 9.

V and J are TRBV7-8 and TRBJ2-2; the D is unclear. Looked up from germline, CDR1 is SGHVS and CDR2 is FQNEAQ. CDR3 length: 13 amino acids. V gave up 3 bases and J gave up 5 bases, with 7 bases separating them. Here the CDR3 DNA reads TGTGCCAGCAGCTTTAGAAAAACCGGGGAGCTGTTTTTT. Translation: CASSFRKTGELFF.